This TCR beta chain comes out of a study of shared clonotypes between healthy human individuals. The CDR3 has 15 amino acids. V was pared by 0 bases and J by 3 bases, with 10 bases between. Germline V CDR1 and CDR2: SGDLS, YYNGEE. Naive CD8 cells comprised CD45RO-negative, CCR7-positively selected cells, excluding terminally differentiated effector memory CD45RA+ cells. TCRdb keeps only in-frame clones here, not all; method: immunoSEQ multiplex PCR. Among hundreds of thousands of clones listed, over 90% were seen once. Sequenced material: naive CD8+ T cells sorted from blood. This chain uses TRBV9 with TRBJ1-5; D possibly corresponds to TRBD1 (5 bases). The sequence was obtained from a man aged 25-45 years in good health. CDR3 residues: CASSVEGTPNQPQHF. The DNA for the CDR3 is TGTGCCAGCAGCGTAGAGGGGACCCCCAATCAGCCCCAGCATTTT. Based on the CDR3 plus reference TRBV9 and TRBJ1-5, the full variable domain is DSGVTQTPKHLITATGQRVTLRCSPRSGDLSVYWYQQSLDQGLQFLIQYYNGEERAKGNILERFSAQQFPDLHSELNLSSLELGDSALYFCASSVEGTPNQPQHFGDGTRLSIL.